This T cell receptor (beta chain) was found in a study of shared clonotypes between healthy human individuals. Study-wide findings and caveats: Tissues were not sampled, only blood, and their repertoires likely differ.

On this clone itself: Its antigen is as yet unknown.

Execution of the assay was at deep level. Every immunoSEQ plate was one replicate of a subset's evenly spread DNA. The repertoire was sequenced with immunoSEQ multiplex PCR; TCRdb's copy has only in-frame clones and lacks some. This sample has more than 850,000 clones, with 75% to 80% found just once. With 0 bases removed from V and 11 bases from J, the gap between germline ends came to 9 bases. Germline V gene lookup returns CDR1 SGHTS and CDR2 YDEGEE. This CDR3 is built from 11 residues. A CD45RA-negative memory subset and a CD45RA+ naive subset were separated from the CD4+ cells. This receptor was taken from a man aged 18 to 30 in good health. Some clones in this sample may be carry-over from other donors' samples. This chain uses TRBV5-8 with TRBJ2-7, with D uncertain. What was sequenced was memory CD4+ T cells from PBMCs. Regarding subset: CD45RA-negative fraction. This CDR3 reads CASSLVRVKYF. CDR3 nucleotide sequence: TGTGCCAGCAGCTTGGTAAGGGTCAAGTACTTC.